This TCR beta chain was obtained from a study of blood T cell repertoires in COVID-19. Study overall: T cells, B-cell-depleted T cells, or PBMCs provided the cDNA or gDNA that served as material.

This CDR3 is 15 amino acids long. The germline V gene has CDR1 SGDLS and CDR2 YYNGEE. Losses at the gene ends were 4 bases for V and 5 bases for J; bases not matched to a gene: 8. Authors' data handling: Amplification of reference gene primers provided the estimated nucleated cell counts. TCRdb's copy holds only in-frame clones and misses some; the assay was immunoSEQ multiplex PCR. V, J and clone size were drawn from that table, and D and trimming were deduced from the DNA. The sample shows over 150,000 clones, around 90% of them seen only once. Each participant's cohort was designated according to participant-reported clinical history.

Material: PBMCs or T cells enriched from blood (not recorded which). The clonotype originates from a woman aged 30 to 39 who had recovered from COVID-19. V and J are TRBV9 and TRBJ1-4; 7 bases fit TRBD1. CDR3 sequence (DNA): TGTGCCAGCAGCCCCACAGGGGATGAAAATGAAAAACTGTTTTTT. Translating gives CASSPTGDENEKLFF.